The following is a T cell receptor beta chain sequence with its context. Its target is unknown. Germline values: CDR1 SGHTA, CDR2 FQGNSA. Trimming left V 3 bases short and J 9 bases short, with 20 bases between. This CDR3 has 15 residues. These data originate in a study of blood T cells in healthy people across ages. The wider study: Capturing about one barcoded beta molecule per two T cells was achieved by template switching. Notes on the study in general: Diversity estimated from one million T cells was considered an underestimate.

Isolation of PBMCs gave at least 7 million cells per sample. Per sample, at least 5 micrograms of total RNA were extracted. A J-beta primer mix and a sample-barcoded 5' primer were used in a second PCR of roughly 7 to 12 cycles. MiXCR was run by TCRdb on the 5' RACE reads, yielding one entry per CDR3 protein. The sample includes some 1 million distinct CDR3 sequences, 45% of them seen just once. This clonotype was sampled from a woman aged 55-70 years in good health. The chain couples TRBV7-2 to TRBJ1-1, with a tentative D call TRBD1 (6 bases). The sample taken for sequencing was blood. CDR3: CASSFTGTQSQQAFF. CDR3 bases: TGTGCCAGCAGCTTTACAGGGACCCAATCACAACAAGCTTTCTTT.